The 14 T cell receptor beta chains in this list originate from one sample, sequenced in a study of T-cell reconstitution after alpha-beta-depleted transplantation in children (dated by TCRdb to about 2016). The method behind the library was PCR. The instrument was an Illumina HiSeq 2500. Molecular barcoding was employed in the preparation of TCR libraries, with unique molecular identifiers being used to normalize TCRbeta repertoire quantification. TCRdb reanalyzed the raw reads on its own, using fastp at Q25 for trimming and MiXCR for clone calling, and kept in-frame beta chains. Every distinct CDR3 protein forms one entry, paired with its most common genes and DNA. The sample table holds 65,000 to 90,000 distinct CDR3 sequences, of which approximately 10% were seen once. Under 15% of the sample goes to the ten largest clones. In light of the paper, this sample's treatment or condition label describes: allogeneic hematopoietic cell transplantation with graft depleted of TCRalphabeta T cells and CD19 B cells.

The source material was PBMCs, sampled before TCRalphabeta/CD19-depleted stem cell transplant. The receptors were gathered from a boy aged 10-17 years with acute myeloid leukemia, due to receive a stem cell transplant.

The gene calls are TRBV6-2 or TRBV6-3 and TRBJ2-7; D might be TRBD1 (6 bases). Trimming left V 0 bases short and J 3 bases short, with 9 bases between. This CDR3 region has 14 residues. Germline V CDR1 and CDR2: MNHEY, SVGEGT. The CDR3 bases are TGTGCCAGCAGTTACTCCAGGGGAGTCTACGAGCAGTACGTC. This encodes CASSYSRGVYEQYV.

This clonotype showed up many times. V gene TRBV7-2 combines with J gene TRBJ2-7; D possibly corresponds to TRBD2 (5 bases). CDR3 length: 14 amino acids. CDR1 and CDR2 (germline): SGHTA, FQGNSA. Trimming took off 1 base at V and 6 bases at J, with 13 bases between the two ends. CDR3 sequence reads: CASSLDPGTGEQYF. The CDR3 nucleotides read TGTGCCAGCAGCTTAGACCCGGGAACGGGCGAGCAGTACTTC.

This clonotype was found many times. The chain combines TRBV12-3 or TRBV12-4 with TRBJ1-2; TRBD1 matches 7 bases. V was pared by 5 bases and J by 7 bases, with 13 bases of the junction left unmatched. CDR3 length: 15 residues. CDR3 DNA: TGTGCCAGCAGTCTCGGGACAGAACCTACGGCTGGCTACACCTTC. Its translation: CASSLGTEPTAGYTF.

In its sample, this clonotype was seen many times. The V gene is TRBV7-9, the J gene TRBJ2-5; TRBD2 matches at 11 bases. The V gene end was trimmed by 2 bases and the J gene end by 2 bases; junction bases not matched to a gene: 10. Germline CDR1 is SEHNR and CDR2 is FQNEAQ (reference sequence). The CDR3 contains 18 residues. CDR3: CASSLNSPGLAVQETQYF. Here the CDR3 DNA reads TGTGCCAGCAGCTTAAACAGCCCGGGACTAGCGGTACAAGAGACCCAGTACTTC. Drawing the rest from reference TRBV7-9 and TRBJ2-5, the complete variable domain is DTGVSQNPRHKITKRGQNVTFRCDPISEHNRLYWYRQTLGQGPEFLTYFQNEAQLEKSRLLSDRFSAERPKGSFSTLEIQRTEQGDSAMYLCASSLNSPGLAVQETQYFGPGTRLLVL.

This clonotype was recorded many times. The chain couples TRBV12-3 or TRBV12-4 to TRBJ2-1; no clear D. There are 12 residues in the CDR3. The V end was cut by 4 bases, the J end by 2 bases, with 3 bases between. For the CDR3, the DNA is TGTGCCAGCAGTTATGCCTACAATGAGCAGTTCTTC. It codes for CASSYAYNEQFF.

This sequence joins TRBV20-1 and TRBJ1-3; D gene unclear. The V end was cut by 1 base, the J end by 4 bases, with 5 bases between. Germline V gene data show CDR1 as DFQATT and CDR2 as SNEGSKA (reference sequence). The CDR3 loop spans 12 amino acids. The CDR3 sequence is CSARAQGNTIYF. DNA of the CDR3: TGCAGTGCTAGAGCCCAGGGAAACACCATATATTTT.

Ten or more counts support this clonotype. This chain uses TRBV12-3 or TRBV12-4 with TRBJ2-3; D might be TRBD2 (6 bases). The CDR3 covers 15 residues. Trimming took 4 bases from V and 3 from J, leaving 14 bases between them. As DNA, the CDR3 is TGTGCCAGCAGTTACTCCGCCGGGGGTACAGATACGCAGTATTTT. Its protein product is CASSYSAGGTDTQYF.

This clonotype came up many times. V gene TRBV20-1 combines with J gene TRBJ2-7, with 13 bases aligning to TRBD2. CDR1 is DFQATT and CDR2 is SNEGSKA in the germline V gene (reference sequence). Trimming cost V 5 bases and J 2 bases; bases outside gene matches: 6. CDR3 length: 15 residues. The CDR3 protein is CSASGLAGNTYEQYF. CDR3 sequence (DNA): TGCAGTGCTTCGGGACTAGCGGGAAACACCTACGAGCAGTACTTC.

This clonotype was found many times. V gene TRBV29-1 combines with J gene TRBJ2-3; 9 positions agree with TRBD2. V shed 4 bases, J shed 2 bases, and the junction held 1 base outside the gene matches. The CDR3 is made up of 13 amino acids. Germline V gives CDR1 SQVTM, CDR2 ANQGSEA. The CDR3 region has the DNA TGCAGCGTTGGCGGGAGGGCCACAGATACGCAGTATTTT. This translates into CSVGGRATDTQYF.

Ten or more counts support this clonotype. Sequence at one end of the junction differs from germline and may be a read error. The V gene is TRBV6-6, the J gene TRBJ2-7; 7 nucleotides align to TRBD1. Germline V gene lookup returns CDR1 MNHNY and CDR2 SVGAGI (reference sequence). The CDR3 contains 13 residues. The DNA for the CDR3 is TGTGCCAGCAGAGGGACAGACGACTACGGGCAGTACTTC. Protein product: CASRGTDDYGQYF.

This clonotype was detected only a few times. V is TRBV7-9 and J is TRBJ2-2; D perhaps matches TRBD2 (5 bases). Trimming pared 1 base from V and 6 bases from J, leaving 15 bases between. This CDR3 contains 16 residues. Germline V CDR1 and CDR2: SEHNR, FQNEAQ (reference sequence). For the CDR3, the DNA is TGTGCCAGCAGCTTAGGAGGGTTCGTAGCCCCCGGGGAGCTGTTTTTT. Its translation: CASSLGGFVAPGELFF.

Only a few counts were recorded for this clonotype. This may come from a read error, since a much larger clone is one base off. The CDR3 DNA follows: TGCGCCAGCAGCCGACTGTCCCCTCTGGTCAGGGGTTATGGCTACACCTTC. This encodes CASSRLSPLVRGYGYTF. V and J are TRBV5-1 and TRBJ1-2; the D gene is possibly TRBD1 (6 bases). Germline-derived CDR1 and CDR2 are SGHRS and YFSETQ. Trimming left V 4 bases short and J 5 bases short, with 24 bases between. This CDR3 has 17 amino acids.

This clonotype was seen at least ten times. The chain combines TRBV20-1 with TRBJ2-1; a weak D match, TRBD1 (6 bases). The length of the CDR3 is 15 residues. The germline V and J ends were trimmed by 1 base and 2 bases, with 12 bases remaining between them. The germline V gene encodes CDR1 DFQATT and CDR2 SNEGSKA (reference sequence). CDR3 in amino acids: CSARVAEGAYNEQFF. The CDR3 DNA reads TGCAGTGCTAGAGTTGCAGAGGGGGCCTACAATGAGCAGTTCTTC.

This clonotype was recorded only once. J is TRBJ2-2 and V is TRBV12-1. TRBV12-1 corresponds to a pseudogene. This CDR3 is built from 18 residues. The CDR3 reads CASSFKKGSGPVTGELFF. For the CDR3, the DNA is TGTGCCAGCAGCTTTAAGAAAGGGTCCGGACCGGTCACCGGGGAGCTGTTTTTT.